This entry is about one T cell receptor beta chain. The antigen is unknown. The data were obtained in a study of cytomegalovirus exposure and HLA in healthy donors. Points from the study as a whole: TRBV6-2, TRBV6-3 and some other V segments were excluded as indistinguishable. Per a prior analysis, the majority of TCR beta V segments were productive roughly 87% or roughly 30% of the time.

The PCR ran on 60 Vbeta and 13 Jbeta primers. Sequencing used immunoSEQ multiplex PCR; TCRdb keeps in-frame clones, though not all of them. The sample lists about 160,000 clones, around 80% occurring once. In germline, CDR1 is SNHLY, CDR2 FYNNEI. The J segment lost 2 bases and the V segment lost 2 bases, leaving 5 bases of the junction unmatched. The CDR3 length is 15 residues. The clonotype comes from a man younger than 35 in good health and CMV-seronegative. The sequencing input was PBMCs. J is TRBJ2-7 and V is TRBV2, with TRBD1 matching over 8 bases. CDR3 DNA: TGTGCCAGCAGTGAAACCCGGACAGGGCCCTACGAGCAGTACTTC. It encodes CASSETRTGPYEQYF.